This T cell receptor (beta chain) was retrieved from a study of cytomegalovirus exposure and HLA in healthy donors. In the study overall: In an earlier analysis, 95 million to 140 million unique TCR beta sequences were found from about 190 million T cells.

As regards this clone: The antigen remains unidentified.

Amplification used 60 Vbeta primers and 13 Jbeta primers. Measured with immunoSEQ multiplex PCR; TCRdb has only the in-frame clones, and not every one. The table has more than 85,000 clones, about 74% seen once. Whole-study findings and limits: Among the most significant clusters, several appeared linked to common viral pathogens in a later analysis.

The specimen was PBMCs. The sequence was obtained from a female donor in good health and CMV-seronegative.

CDR3 in amino acids: CASSQARGAQPQHF. The CDR3 DNA follows: TGCGCCAGCAGCCAAGCGCGAGGCGCTCAGCCCCAGCATTTT. This sequence joins TRBV4-1 and TRBJ1-5; no clear D gene. The V gene lost 1 base and the J gene lost 6 bases, with 10 bases spanning the gap. The germline gives CDR1 MGHRA, CDR2 YSYEKL. This CDR3 has 14 amino acids.